These 2 T cell receptor beta chains share one sample of origin, sequenced in a study of human T cells and chemical hapten exposure. TCRdb itself ran the RACE reads through MiXCR, one entry per CDR3 protein. The table shows roughly 190,000 distinct CDR3 sequences, with approximately 20% occurring only once. Time point noted: patch test 1, 2 weeks after DPC sensitization. Treatment meaning: therapeutic diphenylcyclopropenone sensitization with weekly scalp DPC. The sequenced sample was whole blood, obtained in connection with sensitization to the hapten diphenylcyclopropenone (DPC). The receptor source for this set is a woman in her forties or fifties with alopecia areata. Some clones in this sample may be carry-over from other donors' samples.

This clonotype was seen a handful of times. The V and J genes are TRBV27 and TRBJ2-1; D may correspond to TRBD1 or TRBD2 (5 bases each). Looked up from germline, CDR1 is MNHEY and CDR2 is SMNVEV (reference sequence). The V and J ends lost 3 bases and 5 bases respectively, with 11 bases between them. This CDR3 region has 14 residues. The CDR3 sequence: CASSLWGKDNEQFF. The CDR3 nucleotides read TGTGCCAGCAGTTTGTGGGGGAAAGACAATGAGCAGTTCTTC.

The chain employs TRBV12-3 or TRBV12-4 and TRBJ2-7; unclear D gene. The V end lost 1 base, the J end lost 0 bases, and 4 bases lay between the germline ends. This CDR3 contains 13 residues. This CDR3 reads CASSLVDSYEQYF. DNA of the CDR3: TGTGCCAGCAGTTTAGTAGACTCCTACGAGCAGTACTTC.